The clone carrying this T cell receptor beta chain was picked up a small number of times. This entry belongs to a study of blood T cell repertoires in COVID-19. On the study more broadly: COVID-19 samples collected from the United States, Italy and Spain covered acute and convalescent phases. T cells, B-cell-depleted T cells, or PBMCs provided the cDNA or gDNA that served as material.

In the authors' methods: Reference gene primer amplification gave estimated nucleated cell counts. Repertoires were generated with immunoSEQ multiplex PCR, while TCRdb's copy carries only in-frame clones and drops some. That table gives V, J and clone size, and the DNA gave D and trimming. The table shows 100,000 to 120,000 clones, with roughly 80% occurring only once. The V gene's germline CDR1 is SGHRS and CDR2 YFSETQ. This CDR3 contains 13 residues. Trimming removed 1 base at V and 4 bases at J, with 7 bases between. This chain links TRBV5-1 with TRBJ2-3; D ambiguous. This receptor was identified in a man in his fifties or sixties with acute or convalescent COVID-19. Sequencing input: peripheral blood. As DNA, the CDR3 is TGCGCCAGCAGCTTGAGCAATGCAGATACGCAGTATTTT. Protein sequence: CASSLSNADTQYF.